Included here is one T cell receptor (beta chain) sequence, with context. Clones were sequenced by immunoSEQ multiplex PCR, and TCRdb holds only the in-frame ones, with some missing. The table lists around 140,000 clones, about 82% of them singletons. The data belong to a study of T cell responses to AZD1222 COVID-19 vaccine. With V trimmed by 5 bases and J by 6 bases, 17 bases remained unmatched. The CDR3 runs 17 residues. CDR1 LGHDT and CDR2 YNNKEL come from the germline V gene (reference sequence). The chain combines TRBV3-1 (or the pseudogene TRBV3-2) with TRBJ2-7, with TRBD2 matching over 9 bases. This receptor was identified in an adult who received the MenACWY meningococcal vaccine as a control. Specimen: peripheral blood, collected 28 days after the second dose of the MenACWY control vaccine. CDR3: CASSSGPSGNLPTEQYF. CDR3 coding DNA: TGTGCCAGCAGCTCCGGTCCTAGCGGGAATCTCCCCACCGAGCAGTACTTC.